The next 23 T cell receptor beta chains were all read from a single sample in a study of blood T cell repertoires in COVID-19. Using immunoSEQ multiplex PCR, the repertoire was profiled, and TCRdb retains in-frame clones only, with some absent. Altogether around 250,000 clones are present, roughly 88% being singletons, with the ten largest covering 5.5% to 6%. The sample comprised peripheral blood. These receptors were taken from a woman of 80 years or more with COVID-19, enrolled during active disease.

This chain connects TRBV29-1 to TRBJ1-1; 8 bases map to TRBD1. Germline CDR1 is SQVTM and CDR2 is ANQGSEA. With 4 bases clipped from V and 5 bases from J, the junction kept 9 bases outside the gene matches. The CDR3 contains 14 residues. The CDR3 loop reads CSVGAQGAKTEAFF. For the CDR3, the DNA is TGCAGCGTTGGGGCCCAGGGGGCAAAGACTGAAGCTTTCTTT.

The chain couples TRBV28 to TRBJ1-4; D perhaps matches TRBD1 (6 bases). The CDR3 totals 16 residues. Trimming took off 3 bases at V and 0 bases at J, with 11 bases between the two ends. The germline V gene has CDR1 MDHEN and CDR2 SYDVKM. CDR3 DNA: TGTGCCAGCAGTTTGACAGGTCTTGCAACTAATGAAAAACTGTTTTTT. As protein: CASSLTGLATNEKLFF.

The chain couples TRBV7-6 to TRBJ2-1; D possibly corresponds to TRBD2 (7 bases). CDR1 SGHVS and CDR2 FNYEAQ come from the germline V gene. Trimming removed 1 base from V and 3 bases from J, with 16 bases in between. There are 17 residues in the CDR3. CDR3 DNA: TGTGCCAGCAGCTTAGGTGGGGGGGGGCCTATCTACAATGAGCAGTTCTTC. Its protein is CASSLGGGGPIYNEQFF.

The rearrangement joins TRBV28 to TRBJ1-5, with TRBD1 as a possible D gene (6 bases). CDR3 length: 14 amino acids. V was pared by 2 bases and J by 1 base, with 6 bases between. CDR1 is MDHEN and CDR2 is SYDVKM in the germline V gene. The chain's CDR3 is CASSLGQSNQPQHF. DNA for the CDR3: TGTGCCAGCAGTTTAGGACAGAGCAATCAGCCCCAGCATTTT.

CDR3 sequence: CASSELRGGTGELFF. The CDR3 DNA follows: TGTGCCAGCAGTGAACTGCGGGGGGGCACCGGGGAGCTGTTTTTT. The rearrangement links TRBV2 to TRBJ2-2, with 9 bases matching TRBD2. The V gene's germline CDR1 is SNHLY and CDR2 FYNNEI. The CDR3 is 15 amino acids. Trimming cost V 2 bases and J 4 bases; bases outside gene matches: 2.

J is TRBJ1-1 and V is TRBV10-3; no clear D gene. The germline V gene has CDR1 ENHRY and CDR2 SYGVKD. The CDR3 has 12 amino acids. V lost 8 bases, J lost 3 bases, and 10 bases lay in between. The chain's CDR3 is CAIARRDTEAFF. Here the CDR3 DNA reads TGTGCCATCGCCCGGAGAGACACTGAAGCTTTCTTT.

This clone came up a few times. This chain joins TRBV6-1 and TRBJ1-6, with TRBD1 identical over 7 bases. The V gene's germline CDR1 is MNHNS and CDR2 SASEGT. This CDR3 has 15 amino acids. Trimming at V came to 3 bases and at J to 4 bases, leaving 3 bases not matched to a gene. In DNA form, the CDR3 reads TGTGCCAGCAGTGACCAACAGGGGTATAATTCACCCCTCCACTTT. Translated, it gives CASSDQQGYNSPLHF.

The chain combines TRBV6-5 with TRBJ1-6; D not resolved. V was pared by 5 bases and J by 8 bases, with 16 bases between. The length of the CDR3 is 15 residues. Germline assignment: CDR1 MNHEY and CDR2 SVGAGI. The CDR3 nucleotides read TGTGCCAGCAGTCTCCCCCGGACTTCGGATTCACCCCTCCACTTT. Amino acid sequence: CASSLPRTSDSPLHF.

This clone was seen a few times. The V call is TRBV6-2 or TRBV6-3, the J call TRBJ2-1; no firm D call. The length of the CDR3 is 16 residues. Germline values: CDR1 MNHEY, CDR2 SVGEGT. Trimming took 0 bases from V and 4 from J, leaving 13 bases between them. The CDR3 coding sequence is TGTGCCAGCAGTTACTCCTTTGATAGAGGATACAATGAGCAGTTCTTC. Translated, it gives CASSYSFDRGYNEQFF.

The chain recombines TRBV28 with TRBJ2-7; possibly TRBD1 for D (6 bases). V lost 5 bases, J lost 9 bases, and 20 bases lay in between. Germline CDR1 and CDR2: MDHEN and SYDVKM. The CDR3 has 14 amino acids. The CDR3 coding sequence is TGTGCCAGCAGTCCAGGACAGAGCGTACGTGGGCAGTACGTC. Amino acid sequence: CASSPGQSVRGQYV.

V gene TRBV20-1 combines with J gene TRBJ1-1, with a tentative D call TRBD1 (5 bases). The CDR3 loop spans 13 amino acids. The V gene lost 3 bases and the J gene lost 7 bases, with 15 bases spanning the gap. The V gene's germline CDR1 is DFQATT and CDR2 SNEGSKA (reference sequence). The CDR3 spells CSASGSREGEAFF. The DNA of the CDR3 is TGCAGTGCTAGTGGTTCCAGGGAAGGTGAAGCTTTCTTT.

The chain is built from TRBV11-2 and TRBJ2-1, with 9 bases identical to TRBD1. J lost 9 bases, V lost 2 bases, and 8 bases had no gene match. From germline, CDR1 is SGHAT and CDR2 FQNNGV. This CDR3 region has 15 residues. CDR3: CASSLRGTGSFEQFF. The CDR3 DNA follows: TGTGCCAGCAGCTTAAGGGGGACAGGGTCTTTTGAGCAGTTCTTC.

The V gene is TRBV11-3, the J gene TRBJ2-2; tentatively, D is TRBD2 (5 bases). CDR1 and CDR2 from the germline V gene are SGHNT and YENEEA. This CDR3 is built from 14 residues. V was pared by 5 bases and J by 1 base, with 8 bases between. The DNA for the CDR3 is TGTGCCAGCAGCCTGGGGAGGAACACCGGGGAGCTGTTTTTT. The encoded protein is CASSLGRNTGELFF. Full variable domain (missing parts from reference TRBV11-3 and TRBJ2-2): EAGVVQSPRYKIIEKKQPVAFWCNPISGHNTLYWYLQNLGQGPELLIRYENEEAVDDSQLPKDRFSAERLKGVDSTLKIQPAELGDSAVYLCASSLGRNTGELFFGEGSRLTVL.

The J gene is TRBJ1-1, the V gene TRBV19, with no clear D. The CDR3 consists of 14 residues. Germline assignment: CDR1 LNHDA and CDR2 SQIVND (reference sequence). Trimming shortened V by 1 base and J by 6 bases, and 12 bases separated the two germline ends. The CDR3 spells CASSIGGLGAEAFF. In DNA form, the CDR3 reads TGTGCCAGTAGTATAGGAGGGCTTGGGGCTGAAGCTTTCTTT.

V usage is TRBV9 and J usage is TRBJ2-5; D is perhaps TRBD1 (5 bases). Trimming removed 2 bases from V and 3 bases from J, with 8 bases in between. In germline, CDR1 is SGDLS, CDR2 YYNGEE. The CDR3 is made up of 13 amino acids. This CDR3 is CASSVTGKETQYF. CDR3 DNA: TGTGCCAGCAGCGTTACAGGAAAAGAGACCCAGTACTTC.

The rearrangement joins TRBV5-4 to TRBJ2-5; TRBD2 aligns across 8 bases. The CDR3 has 18 amino acids. Trimming at V came to 4 bases and at J to 7 bases, leaving 21 bases not matched to a gene. The germline V gene encodes CDR1 SGHNT and CDR2 YYREEE (reference sequence). The DNA for the CDR3 is TGTGCCAGCAGCCGACCCGGGGGGGCCAAGGGCCCCGGGGGGACCCAGTACTTC. Translating gives CASSRPGGAKGPGGTQYF.

The chain combines TRBV7-8 with TRBJ1-6; 8 nucleotides match TRBD1. The CDR3 totals 14 residues. The junction had 7 bases not matched to a gene; V was cut back by 5 bases and J by 10 bases. The V gene's germline CDR1 is SGHVS and CDR2 FQNEAQ. The CDR3 sequence: CASSRGQGVSPLHF. The CDR3 DNA sequence: TGTGCCAGCAGCCGAGGACAGGGTGTATCACCCCTCCACTTT.

The V gene is TRBV7-6, the J gene TRBJ1-1; TRBD1 matches 8 bases. This CDR3 is 16 amino acids long. The V and J ends lost 5 bases and 0 bases, in that order; junction bases with no gene match: 8. The V gene's germline CDR1 is SGHVS and CDR2 FNYEAQ. The CDR3 sequence: CASSADDRGLNTEAFF. The CDR3 DNA sequence: TGTGCCAGCAGCGCCGACGACAGGGGTCTGAACACTGAAGCTTTCTTT.

V usage is TRBV3-1 (or the pseudogene TRBV3-2) and J usage is TRBJ2-5; 10 nucleotides match TRBD2. This CDR3 has 15 amino acids. Germline V gene sequence: CDR1 LGHDT, CDR2 YNNKEL (reference sequence). J lost 5 bases, V lost 2 bases, and 5 bases had no gene match. DNA for the CDR3: TGTGCCAGCAGCCAACCCGGGACTAGCGCCGAGACCCAGTACTTC. Translated: CASSQPGTSAETQYF.

This chain connects TRBV11-3 to TRBJ2-1; 10 positions agree with TRBD1. This CDR3 comprises 15 residues. Germline V CDR1 and CDR2: SGHNT, YENEEA. The V gene end was trimmed by 5 bases and the J gene end by 2 bases; junction bases not matched to a gene: 3. The CDR3 bases are TGTGCCAGCAGCCCCGGACAGGGGGCCTACAATGAGCAGTTCTTC. This sequence encodes CASSPGQGAYNEQFF.

The chain employs TRBV4-2 and TRBJ2-1, with a tentative D call TRBD2 (6 bases). The CDR3 length is 17 residues. Per the germline V gene, CDR1 is LGHNA and CDR2 is YNFKEQ. V gave up 4 bases and J gave up 8 bases, with 24 bases separating them. The CDR3 DNA is TGTGCCAGCAGCCGGAGCATCGGGGGAAGCGGAAGCGATGAGCAGTTCTTC. This encodes CASSRSIGGSGSDEQFF.

The chain is built from TRBV10-3 and TRBJ1-3, with TRBD1 as a possible D gene (5 bases). Trimming pared 7 bases from V and 2 bases from J, leaving 9 bases between. The CDR3 extends over 13 amino acids. Looked up from germline, CDR1 is ENHRY and CDR2 is SYGVKD. CDR3 nucleotides: TGTGCCATCACCCCAGGGCCTGGAAACACCATATATTTT. It encodes CAITPGPGNTIYF.

The J gene is TRBJ2-1, the V gene TRBV27; the match to TRBD1 covers 8 bases. The CDR3 loop spans 16 amino acids. V trimming: 6 bases; J trimming: 3 bases; junction bases outside the gene matches: 10. The germline CDR1 and CDR2 sequences are MNHEY and SMNVEV (reference sequence). The CDR3 DNA follows: TGTGCCAGCAGCGCCTCAGGGGGCGTTGTCTACAATGAGCAGTTCTTC. This sequence encodes CASSASGGVVYNEQFF.